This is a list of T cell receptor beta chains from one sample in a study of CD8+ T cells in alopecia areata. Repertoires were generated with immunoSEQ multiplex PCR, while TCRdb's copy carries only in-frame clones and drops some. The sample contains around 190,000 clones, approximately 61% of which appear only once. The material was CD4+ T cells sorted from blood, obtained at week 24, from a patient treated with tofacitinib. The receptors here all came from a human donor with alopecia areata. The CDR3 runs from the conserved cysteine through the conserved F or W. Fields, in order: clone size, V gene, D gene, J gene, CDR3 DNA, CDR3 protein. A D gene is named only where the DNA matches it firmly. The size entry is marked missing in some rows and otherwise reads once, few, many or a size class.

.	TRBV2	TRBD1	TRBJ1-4	TGTGCCAGCAGGGACAGGGGGTCGAAGGAAAAACTGTTTTTT	CASRDRGSKEKLFF
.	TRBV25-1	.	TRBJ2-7	TGTGCCAGCAGTACTCCGGGTTCCTACGAGCAGTACTTC	CASSTPGSYEQYF
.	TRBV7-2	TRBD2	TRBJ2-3	TGTGCCAGCAGCTTAGCCCCTGCTAGCGGGGGGTCGAGATATACGCAGTATTTT	CASSLAPASGGSRYTQYF
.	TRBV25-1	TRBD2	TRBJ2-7	TGTGCCAGCAGTGGTCTAGCGGGGTACGAGCAGTACTTC	CASSGLAGYEQYF
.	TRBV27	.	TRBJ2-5	TGTGCCAGCAGTGTAGGACGGAGAGGCGAGACCCAGTACTTC	CASSVGRRGETQYF
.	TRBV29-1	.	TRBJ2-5	TGCAGCGTCCGGTACCAAGAGACCCAGTACTTC	CSVRYQETQYF
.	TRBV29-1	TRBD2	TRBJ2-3	TGCAGCGTTGGACTAGCCCAAATCCCCACAGATACGCAGTATTTT	CSVGLAQIPTDTQYF
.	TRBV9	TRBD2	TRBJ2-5	TGTGCCAGCAGCGCGAGGGGAGCGGGGGCAAGGGAGACCCAGTACTTC	CASSARGAGARETQYF
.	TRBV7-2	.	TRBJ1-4	TGTGCCAGCAGCTTGTCTGGTAATGAAAAACTGTTTTTT	CASSLSGNEKLFF
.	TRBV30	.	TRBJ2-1	TGTGCCTGGAGTCGCGTCAATGAGCAGTTCTTC	CAWSRVNEQFF
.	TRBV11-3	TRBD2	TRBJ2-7	TGTGCCAGCAGCTTACGTTCTTTTGCGGGGGGAACCTACGAGCAGTACTTC	CASSLRSFAGGTYEQYF
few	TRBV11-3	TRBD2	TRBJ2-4	TGTGCCAGCAGCTTGGCGGGAGGAAAAAACATTCAGTACTTC	CASSLAGGKNIQYF
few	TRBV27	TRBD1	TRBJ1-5	TGTGCCAGCAGAGGGACAGGGGACTTGTATAGCAATCAGCCCCAGCATTTT	CASRGTGDLYSNQPQHF
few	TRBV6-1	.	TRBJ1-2	TGTGCCAGCAGTGGTCAGCACCCCGGCTACACCTTC	CASSGQHPGYTF
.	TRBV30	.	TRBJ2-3	TGTGCCTGGAGTGTATTGGATACGCAGTATTTT	CAWSVLDTQYF
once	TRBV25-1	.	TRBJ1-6	TGTGCCAGCAGTGCATCTCCCGGGGCGGGTTCACCCCTCCACTTT	CASSASPGAGSPLHF
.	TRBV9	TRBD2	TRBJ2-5	TGTGCCAGCAGCGTAAGCCCGAGCGGGGGACAAGAGACCCAGTACTTC	CASSVSPSGGQETQYF
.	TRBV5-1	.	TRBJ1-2	TGCGCCAGCAGCGACCCGACAGAAGAGTATGGCTACACCTTC	CASSDPTEEYGYTF
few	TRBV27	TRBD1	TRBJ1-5	TGTGCCAGCAGTCCTCGGACAGGGAATCAGCCCCAGCATTTT	CASSPRTGNQPQHF
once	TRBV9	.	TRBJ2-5	TGTGCCAGCAGCGTAAGTTGGGATGTGAGTGGAGAGACCCAGTACTTC	CASSVSWDVSGETQYF
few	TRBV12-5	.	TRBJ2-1	TGTGCTAGTGGACCTTTTCCAGGGTTGGATGAGCAGTTCTTC	CASGPFPGLDEQFF
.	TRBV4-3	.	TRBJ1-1	TGCGCCAGCAGCCTCGTACTCGGGAGCACTGAAGCTTTCTTT	CASSLVLGSTEAFF
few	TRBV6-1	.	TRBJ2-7	TGTGCCAGCAGTGGACAAGCCTCCAGGGATTTGGACGAGCAGTACTTC	CASSGQASRDLDEQYF
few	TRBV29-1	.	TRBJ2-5	TGCAGCGTTGAAGTCCCCGGGGAGACCCAGTACTTC	CSVEVPGETQYF
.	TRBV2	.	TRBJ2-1	TGTGCCAGCTTCCCCCGGACTGGTTCCTACAATGAGCAGTTCTTC	CASFPRTGSYNEQFF
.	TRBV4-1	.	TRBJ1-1	TGCGCCAGCAGCCTCAGGGGAGAGGGTAACACTGAAGCTTTCTTT	CASSLRGEGNTEAFF
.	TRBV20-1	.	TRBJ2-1	TGCAGTGCTAGACAAGCGTTCGAGCAGTTCTTC	CSARQAFEQFF
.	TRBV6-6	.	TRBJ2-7	TGTGCCAGCAGTCAGTCCGGGGGCCAGGCGTCCGAGCAGTACTTC	CASSQSGGQASEQYF
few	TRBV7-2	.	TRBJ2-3	TGTGCCAGCAGCCCGCGTTGGGCAGCGGTAGAAGATACGCAGTATTTT	CASSPRWAAVEDTQYF
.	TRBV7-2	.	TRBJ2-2	TGTGCCAGCACTACCGGGAGCTACACCGGGGAGCTGTTTTTT	CASTTGSYTGELFF
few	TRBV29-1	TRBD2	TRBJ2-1	TGCAGCGTTGTGCTAGCGGGGGGATATGAGCAGTTCTTC	CSVVLAGGYEQFF
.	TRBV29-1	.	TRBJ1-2	TGCAGCGTTGGAGAGGCGACCTATGGCTACACCTTC	CSVGEATYGYTF
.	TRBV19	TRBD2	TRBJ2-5	TGTGCCAGTAGTGGAATGCCGGGACTAGGGGGAGAGACCCAGTACTTC	CASSGMPGLGGETQYF
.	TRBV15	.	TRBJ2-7	TGTGCCACCAGTCCCGCACGGTTGGGCGAGCAGTACTTC	CATSPARLGEQYF
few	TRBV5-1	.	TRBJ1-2	TGCGCCAGCAGGCCTTCACAGCAACCTTATGGCTACACCTTC	CASRPSQQPYGYTF
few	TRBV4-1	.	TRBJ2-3	TGCGCCAGCTATTCTAAGGGGTGCACAGATACGCAGTATTTT	CASYSKGCTDTQYF
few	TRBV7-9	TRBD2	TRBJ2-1	TGTGCCAGCAGCTCTCTAGCGGGGATCTCTTCTGAGCAGTTCTTC	CASSSLAGISSEQFF
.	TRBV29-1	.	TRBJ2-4	TGCAGCGTTGCCTTAGCCAAAAACATTCAGTACTTC	CSVALAKNIQYF
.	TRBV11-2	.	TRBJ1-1	TGTGCCAGCAGCTTAGATGGTATTGAAGCTTTCTTT	CASSLDGIEAFF
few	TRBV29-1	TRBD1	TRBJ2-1	TGCAGCGTAGGGACAGGGAACAATGAGCAGTTCTTC	CSVGTGNNEQFF
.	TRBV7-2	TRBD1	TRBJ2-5	TGTGCCAGCAGCCCTTCAGGGGGCCAAGAGACCCAGTACTTC	CASSPSGGQETQYF
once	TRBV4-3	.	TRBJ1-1	TGCGCCAGCAGCCATGACGACACTGAAGCTTTCTTT	CASSHDDTEAFF
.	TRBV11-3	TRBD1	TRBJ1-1	TGTGCCAGCAGCTCCCCGCGGACAGGCAACACTGAAGCTTTCTTT	CASSSPRTGNTEAFF
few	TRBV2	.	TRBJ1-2	TGTGCCAGCACCGAAACAGGGTCGGATGGCTACACCTTC	CASTETGSDGYTF
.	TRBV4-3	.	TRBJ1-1	TGCGCCAGCAGACTTGACAGGAACACTGAAGCTTTCTTT	CASRLDRNTEAFF
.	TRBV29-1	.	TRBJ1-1	TGCAGCGTGCCTTCCGGGCGGGTGGACACTGAAGCTTTCTTT	CSVPSGRVDTEAFF
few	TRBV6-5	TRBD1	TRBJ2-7	TGTGCCAGCAGTCCCGGACAGGCAGTCGGCGAGCAGTACTTC	CASSPGQAVGEQYF
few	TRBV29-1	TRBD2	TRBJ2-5	TGCAGCGCCCCCGGGGGGTCTCAAGAGACCCAGTACTTC	CSAPGGSQETQYF
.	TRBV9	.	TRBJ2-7	TGTGCCAGCAGTACCCAGGGGTCCGAGCAGTACTTC	CASSTQGSEQYF
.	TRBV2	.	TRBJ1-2	TGTGCCAGCAGTGAAGATCGTCAAGGAAACTATGGCTACACCTTC	CASSEDRQGNYGYTF